This T cell receptor beta chain comes out of a study of cytomegalovirus exposure and HLA in healthy donors. Overall study results and limits: When the data were analyzed later, several of the most significant clusters appeared to be linked to common viral pathogens. Most sequenced TCRs were rare (though some public TCRs occurred in many donors).

Notes on this clone: The antigen is undetermined.

In the PCR, 60 Vbeta and 13 Jbeta primers were used. TCRdb's table, derived via immunoSEQ multiplex PCR, lists solely in-frame clones and lacks some. The sample holds over 150,000 clones; roughly four fifths are singletons and the top ten take over 1.2%. CDR1 is MNHEY, CDR2 SMNVEV, per germline (reference sequence). The V and J ends lost 5 bases and 6 bases respectively, with 16 bases between them. The CDR3 is made up of 14 amino acids. The rearrangement uses TRBV27 and TRBJ1-2, with D tentatively TRBD1 (5 bases). The receptor's source is a man in his late teens or twenties in good health and CMV-seronegative. The material sequenced was PBMCs. The CDR3 region has the DNA TGTGCCAGCAGTCCCACCCGGGGGGGGGATGGCTACACCTTC. It yields the protein CASSPTRGGDGYTF.